This note documents a single T cell receptor (beta chain) sequence. Its antigen is as yet unknown. Trimming shortened V by 5 bases and J by 1 base, and 13 bases separated the two germline ends. CDR3 size: 15 residues. The V gene's germline CDR1 is SGHTA and CDR2 FQGTGA. This entry belongs to a study of T cells after yellow fever vaccination. Study-wide results and limits: Clonotypes shared by both compartments, CD4 and CD8, made up a small share. Boosting was followed by the reappearance of most primary-vaccination clones (under 97% CD4, around 90% CD8). The secondary T-cell response peaked on day 5, not day 15, but was weaker.

Template switching by 5'RACE produced TCR cDNA, adding a universal primer site and UMIs. In TCRdb, the 5' RACE reads were re-called with MiXCR into one record per CDR3 protein. Here the sample spans 250,000 to 400,000 distinct CDR3 sequences, about 4% being singletons. The specimen comprised PBMCs, sampled 5 days after the yellow fever booster vaccination. V and J are TRBV7-3 and TRBJ2-3; D call uncertain. This receptor was taken from a man between 18 and 35 years old who received the YFV17D yellow fever vaccine. CDR3: CASSPYKLGTDTQYF. The CDR3 coding sequence is TGTGCCAGCAGCCCATACAAGTTGGGCACAGATACGCAGTATTTT.